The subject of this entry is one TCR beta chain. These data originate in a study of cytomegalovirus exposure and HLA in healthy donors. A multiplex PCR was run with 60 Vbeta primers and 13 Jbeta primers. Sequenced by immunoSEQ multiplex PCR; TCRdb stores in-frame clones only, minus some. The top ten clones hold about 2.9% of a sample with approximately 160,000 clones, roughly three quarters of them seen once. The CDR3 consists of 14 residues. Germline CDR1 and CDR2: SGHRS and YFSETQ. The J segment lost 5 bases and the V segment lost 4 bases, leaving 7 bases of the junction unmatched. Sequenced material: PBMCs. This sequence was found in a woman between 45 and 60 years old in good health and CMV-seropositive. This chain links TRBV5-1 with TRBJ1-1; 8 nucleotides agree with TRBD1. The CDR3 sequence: CASSATGVGTEAFF. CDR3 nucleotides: TGCGCCAGCAGCGCGACAGGGGTGGGGACTGAAGCTTTCTTT.